The 16 T cell receptor beta chains reported below all come from one sample, sequenced in a study of T-cell memory formation after mild COVID-19 (dated by TCRdb to about 2021). Preparation of the library involved 5' RACE. The sequencer listed for this sample is Illumina NovaSeq 6000. TCRdb reprocessing: public reads trimmed at Q25 with fastp, clones called with MiXCR, in-frame beta chains kept. Rows with a matching CDR3 protein are joined into one entry that keeps the most common DNA and genes. The sample has 350,000 to 500,000 distinct CDR3 sequences on record, roughly a quarter of them singletons. About 12% of the sample is taken by the ten largest. The specimen sequenced was PBMCs or a T cell subset sorted from them (not recorded which). The receptors were gathered from an adult woman who had mild COVID-19 (a few samples of this study predate the infection). The sample titles of this study are shuffled in the database, so cell type and time point are left out; the donor was told from shared clones.

The rearrangement links TRBV11-1 to TRBJ2-5, with 7 nucleotides matching TRBD1. This CDR3 has 13 residues. Germline V gene data show CDR1 as SGHAT and CDR2 as FQDESV (reference sequence). The junction had 5 bases not matched to a gene; V was cut back by 5 bases and J by 5 bases. The CDR3 loop reads CASSRQGSETQYF. Written as DNA, the CDR3 is TGTGCCAGCAGCCGACAGGGTTCGGAGACCCAGTACTTC.

The V gene is TRBV7-9, the J gene TRBJ2-7, with 10 bases fitting TRBD2. Trimming cost V 4 bases and J 2 bases; bases outside gene matches: 20. The CDR3 contains 20 residues. Germline assignment: CDR1 SEHNR and CDR2 FQNEAQ (reference sequence). In DNA form, the CDR3 reads TGTGCCAGCAGCTCTTTGGAGCTTTCCTCCGGGACTAGCGTTGCCTACGAGCAGTACTTC. Translation: CASSSLELSSGTSVAYEQYF.

This clonotype has a count of ten or more. The genes are TRBV9 and TRBJ2-7; no clear D. Germline assignment: CDR1 SGDLS and CDR2 YYNGEE. The CDR3 is 10 amino acids. The V end was cut by 5 bases, the J end by 7 bases, with 7 bases between. Here the CDR3 reads CASRWGEQYF. CDR3 sequence (DNA): TGTGCCAGCAGGTGGGGTGAGCAGTACTTC.

The CDR3 DNA is TGTGCCAGCAGCTTAGTTGGGGGGCAGATGAACACTGAAGCTTTCTTT. Protein product: CASSLVGGQMNTEAFF. The chain carries TRBV7-2 and TRBJ1-1, with D possibly matching TRBD1 (6 bases). The length of the CDR3 is 16 residues. From germline, CDR1 is SGHTA and CDR2 FQGNSA. Trimming removed 1 base at V and 0 bases at J, with 12 bases between.

This clonotype was seen at least ten times. The chain uses TRBV12-3 or TRBV12-4 and TRBJ2-1; 7 nucleotides align to TRBD2. This CDR3 is 13 amino acids long. V shed 8 bases and J 8 bases; nucleotides not matched to a gene: 9. For the CDR3, the DNA is TGTGCCAGCCTGGGGCTAGCGGTTGATGAGCAGTTCTTC. Translation: CASLGLAVDEQFF.

The sample holds many counts of this clonotype. The chain is built from TRBV4-3 and TRBJ2-5, with D perhaps being TRBD1 or TRBD2 (5 bases each). Between the trimmed V and J ends, which lost 4 bases and 1 base, there was a span of 10 bases. The CDR3 has 14 residues. Germline V CDR1 and CDR2: LGHNA, YSLEER. The CDR3 sequence is CASSPGTLQETQYF. DNA for the CDR3: TGCGCCAGCAGCCCTGGGACCCTCCAAGAGACCCAGTACTTC.

The chain couples TRBV29-1 to TRBJ1-2; 8 nucleotides match TRBD1. Germline V gene data show CDR1 as SQVTM and CDR2 as ANQGSEA. This CDR3 is built from 13 residues. V lost 3 bases and J lost 8; bases outside the gene matches: 8. CDR3 sequence reads: CSVEDRENRGYTF. The CDR3 DNA is TGCAGCGTTGAGGACAGGGAAAATCGCGGCTACACCTTC.

This clonotype has ten or more counts. CDR3 sequence: CASSSQGGTEAFF. CDR3 bases: TGTGCCAGCAGCTCACAGGGGGGCACTGAAGCTTTCTTT. V and J are TRBV7-9 and TRBJ1-1; 8 positions agree with TRBD1. CDR1 SEHNR and CDR2 FQNEAQ come from the germline V gene (reference sequence). V trimming: 4 bases; J trimming: 4 bases; junction bases outside the gene matches: 2. CDR3 length: 13 amino acids.

V usage is TRBV4-1 and J usage is TRBJ2-1, with TRBD2 identical over 8 bases. Germline V lookup: CDR1 MGHRA, CDR2 YSYEKL. The V segment lost 4 bases and the J segment 8 bases; nucleotides outside the gene matches: 7. The CDR3 spans 14 residues. The CDR3: CASSPSAGADEQFF. CDR3 nucleotide sequence: TGCGCCAGCAGCCCCTCAGCGGGGGCGGATGAGCAGTTCTTC.

There are a few counts of this clonotype. The chain is built from TRBV29-1 and TRBJ2-7; no firm D call. Deletions cut 4 bases from V and 0 bases from J, with 7 bases between. The CDR3 covers 12 residues. Germline V gene lookup returns CDR1 SQVTM and CDR2 ANQGSEA. The CDR3 region is CSVAELSYEQYF. The CDR3 coding sequence is TGCAGCGTTGCTGAGCTCTCCTACGAGCAGTACTTC.

The chain has TRBV5-4 and TRBJ2-7; perhaps TRBD1 as D (6 bases). CDR3 length: 14 residues. The germline CDR1 and CDR2 sequences are SGHNT and YYREEE (reference sequence). Trimming removed 4 bases from V and 0 bases from J, with 11 bases in between. CDR3 in amino acids: CASSMRDISYEQYF. Written as DNA, the CDR3 is TGTGCCAGCAGCATGAGGGACATCTCCTACGAGCAGTACTTC.

The chain carries TRBV20-1 and TRBJ2-2; D is possibly TRBD1 or TRBD2 (6 bases each). Germline V gives CDR1 DFQATT, CDR2 SNEGSKA (reference sequence). The CDR3 has 17 residues. Between the trimmed V and J ends, which lost 0 bases and 3 bases, there was a span of 17 bases. For the CDR3, the DNA is TGCAGTGCTAGAGATGTTCTGGAAAGGGGGGACACCGGGGAGCTGTTTTTT. Translated, it gives CSARDVLERGDTGELFF.

This clonotype was seen a few times. The chain uses TRBV29-1 and TRBJ1-4; D is undetermined. The CDR3 is made up of 12 amino acids. From germline, CDR1 is SQVTM and CDR2 ANQGSEA. Between the trimmed V and J ends, which lost 7 bases and 0 bases, there was a span of 6 bases. The CDR3 DNA sequence: TGCAGCGCTAGTGCAACTAATGAAAAACTGTTTTTT. Amino acids: CSASATNEKLFF.

The gene calls are TRBV5-1 and TRBJ1-1; 9 nucleotides agree with TRBD1. J gave up 1 base and V 2 bases, and 6 bases lay outside the gene matches. Germline lookup yields CDR1 SGHRS and CDR2 YFSETQ. This CDR3 comprises 16 residues. The CDR3 bases are TGCGCCAGCAGCTTAAGGACAGGGGCGAAGAACACTGAAGCTTTCTTT. Protein product: CASSLRTGAKNTEAFF.

This clonotype was seen more than once but under ten times. The chain joins TRBV18 to TRBJ2-5; 7 bases align to TRBD1. V was clipped by 4 bases and J by 2 bases; unmatched bases: 4. Germline values: CDR1 KGHSH, CDR2 LQKENI. This CDR3 comprises 14 residues. CDR3 in amino acids: CASSRGQLQETQYF. The CDR3 region has the DNA TGTGCCAGCTCACGGGGACAGCTTCAAGAGACCCAGTACTTC. Full variable domain (remainder filled in from reference TRBV18 and TRBJ2-5): NAGVMQNPRHLVRRRGQEARLRCSPMKGHSHVYWYRQLPEEGLKFMVYLQKENIIDESGMPKERFSAEFPKEGPSILRIQQVVRGDSAAYFCASSRGQLQETQYFGPGTRLLVL.

The chain is built from TRBV4-2 and TRBJ2-1; D gene ambiguous. Germline values: CDR1 LGHNA, CDR2 YNFKEQ. The V gene lost 4 bases and the J gene lost 4 bases, with 8 bases spanning the gap. CDR3 length equals 13 residues. DNA for the CDR3: TGTGCCAGCAGCCTGCGACTTTACAATGAGCAGTTCTTC. Protein product: CASSLRLYNEQFF.